This T cell receptor beta chain came from a study of blood T cell repertoires in COVID-19. Turning to the study itself: There were acute and convalescent COVID-19 samples, and they came from the United States, Italy and Spain. The analysed material was cDNA or gDNA that came from T cells, B-cell-depleted T cells, or PBMCs.

As for this clone: The same CDR3 also results from other DNA sequences found in this sample.

Per the original data handling: Reference gene primers were amplified, and this amplification served to estimate nucleated cell counts. Profiled with immunoSEQ multiplex PCR; TCRdb holds only in-frame clones, not every one. That table furnishes V, J and clone size, whereas the DNA furnished D and trimming. The top ten clones hold more than 7% of a sample with approximately 70,000 clones, about 90% of them seen once. Germline V gene lookup returns CDR1 SGDLS and CDR2 YYNGEE. The V and J ends lost 3 bases and 4 bases, in that order; junction bases with no gene match: 3. CDR3 length: 14 residues. The clonotype originates from a human donor in a cohort sampled during active COVID-19. The sequenced material came from peripheral blood. The gene calls are TRBV9 and TRBJ2-7; TRBD1 matches 11 bases. The CDR3 coding sequence is TGTGCCAGCAGCGCCGGGACAGGGGGGTACGAGCAGTACTTC. It encodes CASSAGTGGYEQYF.